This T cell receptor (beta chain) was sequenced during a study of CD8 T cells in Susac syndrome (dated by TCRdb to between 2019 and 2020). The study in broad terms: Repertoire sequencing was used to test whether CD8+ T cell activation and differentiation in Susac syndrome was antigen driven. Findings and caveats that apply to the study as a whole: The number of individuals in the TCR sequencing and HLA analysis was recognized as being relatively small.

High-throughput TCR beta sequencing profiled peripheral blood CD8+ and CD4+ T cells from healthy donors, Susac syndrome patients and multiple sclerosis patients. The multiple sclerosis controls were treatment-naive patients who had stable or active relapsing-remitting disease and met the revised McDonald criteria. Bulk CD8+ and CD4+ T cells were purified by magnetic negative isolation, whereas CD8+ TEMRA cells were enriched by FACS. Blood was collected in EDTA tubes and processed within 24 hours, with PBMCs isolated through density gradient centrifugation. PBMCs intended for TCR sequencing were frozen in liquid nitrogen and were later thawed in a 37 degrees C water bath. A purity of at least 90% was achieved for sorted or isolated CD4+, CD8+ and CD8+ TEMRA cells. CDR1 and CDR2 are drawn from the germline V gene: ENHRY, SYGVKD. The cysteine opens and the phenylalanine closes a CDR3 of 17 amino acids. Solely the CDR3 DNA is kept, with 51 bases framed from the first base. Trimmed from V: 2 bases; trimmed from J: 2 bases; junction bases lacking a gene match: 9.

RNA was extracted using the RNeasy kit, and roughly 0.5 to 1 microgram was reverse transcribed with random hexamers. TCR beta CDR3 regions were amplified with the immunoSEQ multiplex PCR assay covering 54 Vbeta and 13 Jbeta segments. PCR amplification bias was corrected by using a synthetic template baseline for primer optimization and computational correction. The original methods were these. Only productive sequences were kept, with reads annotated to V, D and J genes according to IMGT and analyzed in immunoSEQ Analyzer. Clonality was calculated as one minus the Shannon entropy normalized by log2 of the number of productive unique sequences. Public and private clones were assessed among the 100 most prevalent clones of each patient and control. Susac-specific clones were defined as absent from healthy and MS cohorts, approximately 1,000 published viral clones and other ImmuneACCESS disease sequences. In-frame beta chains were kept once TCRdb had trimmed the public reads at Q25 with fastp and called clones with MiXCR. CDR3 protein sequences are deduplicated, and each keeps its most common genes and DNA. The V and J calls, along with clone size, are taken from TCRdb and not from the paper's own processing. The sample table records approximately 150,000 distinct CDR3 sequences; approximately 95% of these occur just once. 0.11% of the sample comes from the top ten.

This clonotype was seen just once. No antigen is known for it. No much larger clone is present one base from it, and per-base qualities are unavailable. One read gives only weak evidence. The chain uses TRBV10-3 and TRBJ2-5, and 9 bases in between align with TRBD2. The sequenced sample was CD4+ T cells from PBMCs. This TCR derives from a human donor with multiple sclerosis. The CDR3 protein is CAISETNNLAGQETQYF. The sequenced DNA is TGTGCCATCAGTGAGACGAATAACCTAGCGGGACAAGAGACCCAGTACTTC.